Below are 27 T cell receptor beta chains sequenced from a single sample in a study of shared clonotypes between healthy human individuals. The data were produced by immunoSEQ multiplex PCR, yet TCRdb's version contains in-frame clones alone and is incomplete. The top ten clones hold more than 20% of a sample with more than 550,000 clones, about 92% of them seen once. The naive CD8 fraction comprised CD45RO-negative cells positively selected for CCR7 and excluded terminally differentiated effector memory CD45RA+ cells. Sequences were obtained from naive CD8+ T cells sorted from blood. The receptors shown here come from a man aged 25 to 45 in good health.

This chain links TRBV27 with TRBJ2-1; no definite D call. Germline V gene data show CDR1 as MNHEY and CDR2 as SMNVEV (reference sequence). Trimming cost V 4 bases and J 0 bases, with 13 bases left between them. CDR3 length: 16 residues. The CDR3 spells CASSSLPTSSYNEQFF. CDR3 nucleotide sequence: TGTGCCAGCAGTTCCCTCCCCACCAGCTCCTACAATGAGCAGTTCTTC.

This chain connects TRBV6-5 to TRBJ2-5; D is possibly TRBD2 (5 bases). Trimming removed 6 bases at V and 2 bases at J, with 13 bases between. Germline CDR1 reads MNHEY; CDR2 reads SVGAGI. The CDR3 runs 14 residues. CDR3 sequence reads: CASRLWSGQETQYF. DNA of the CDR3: TGTGCCAGCAGACTCTGGAGCGGACAAGAGACCCAGTACTTC.

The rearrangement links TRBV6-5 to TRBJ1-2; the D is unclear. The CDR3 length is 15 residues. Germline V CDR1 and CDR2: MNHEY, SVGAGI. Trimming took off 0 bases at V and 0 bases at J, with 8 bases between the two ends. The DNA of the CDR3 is TGTGCCAGCAGTTACTCGATGACCCCTAACTATGGCTACACCTTC. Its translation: CASSYSMTPNYGYTF.

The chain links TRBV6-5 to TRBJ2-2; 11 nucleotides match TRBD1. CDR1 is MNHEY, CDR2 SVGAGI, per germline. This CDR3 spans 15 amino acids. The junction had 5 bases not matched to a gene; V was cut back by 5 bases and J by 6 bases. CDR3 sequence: CASSMDRGRAGELFF. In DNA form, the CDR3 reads TGTGCCAGCAGTATGGACAGGGGGCGGGCCGGGGAGCTGTTTTTT.

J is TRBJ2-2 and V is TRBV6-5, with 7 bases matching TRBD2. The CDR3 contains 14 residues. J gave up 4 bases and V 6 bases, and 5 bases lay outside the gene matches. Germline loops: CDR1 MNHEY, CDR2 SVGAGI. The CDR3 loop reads CASSLPGGTGELFF. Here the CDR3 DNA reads TGTGCCAGCAGCCTTCCGGGGGGCACCGGGGAGCTGTTTTTT.

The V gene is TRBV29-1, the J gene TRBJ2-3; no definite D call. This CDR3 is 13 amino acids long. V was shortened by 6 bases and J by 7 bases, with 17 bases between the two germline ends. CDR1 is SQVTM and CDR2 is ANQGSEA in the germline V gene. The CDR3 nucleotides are TGCAGCGTGAGCCCCGACGCGGAGAATACGCAGTATTTT. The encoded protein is CSVSPDAENTQYF.

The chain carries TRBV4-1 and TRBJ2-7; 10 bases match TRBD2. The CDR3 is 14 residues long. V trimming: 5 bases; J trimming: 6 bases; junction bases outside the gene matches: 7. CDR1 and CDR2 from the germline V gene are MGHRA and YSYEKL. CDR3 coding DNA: TGCGCCAGCAGCGCCGGGACTAGCGCCATCGAGCAGTACTTC. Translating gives CASSAGTSAIEQYF.

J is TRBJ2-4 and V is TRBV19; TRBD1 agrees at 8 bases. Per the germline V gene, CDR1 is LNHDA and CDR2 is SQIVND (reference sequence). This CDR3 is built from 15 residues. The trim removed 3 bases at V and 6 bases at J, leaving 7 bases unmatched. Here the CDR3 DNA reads TGTGCCAGTAGTATTTCCCCGGGACAGGTAAACATTCAGTACTTC. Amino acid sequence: CASSISPGQVNIQYF.

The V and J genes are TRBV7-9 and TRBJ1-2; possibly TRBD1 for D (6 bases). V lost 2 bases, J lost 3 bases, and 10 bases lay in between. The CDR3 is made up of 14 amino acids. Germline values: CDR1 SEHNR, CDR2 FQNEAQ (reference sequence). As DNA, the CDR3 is TGTGCCAGCAGCTTACGCAGGGGAGACTATGGCTACACCTTC. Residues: CASSLRRGDYGYTF.

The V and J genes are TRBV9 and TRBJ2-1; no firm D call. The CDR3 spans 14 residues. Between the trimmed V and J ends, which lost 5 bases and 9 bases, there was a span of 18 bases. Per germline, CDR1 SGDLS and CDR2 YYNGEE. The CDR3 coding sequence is TGTGCCAGCAGTGAAAGACGGAGTGGCATTGAGCAGTTCTTC. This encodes CASSERRSGIEQFF.

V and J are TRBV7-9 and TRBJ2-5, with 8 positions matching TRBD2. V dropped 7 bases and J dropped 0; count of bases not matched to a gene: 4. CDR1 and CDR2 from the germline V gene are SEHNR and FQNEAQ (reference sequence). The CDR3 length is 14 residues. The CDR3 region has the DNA TGTGCCAGCAAAACGGGGGGGAACCAAGAGACCCAGTACTTC. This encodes CASKTGGNQETQYF.

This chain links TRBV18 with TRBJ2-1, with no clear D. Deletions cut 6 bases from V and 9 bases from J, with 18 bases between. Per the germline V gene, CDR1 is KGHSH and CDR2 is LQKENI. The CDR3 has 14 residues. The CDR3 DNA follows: TGTGCCAGCTCCCCCGGCGCCGGAGTCGGTGAGCAGTTCTTC. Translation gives CASSPGAGVGEQFF.

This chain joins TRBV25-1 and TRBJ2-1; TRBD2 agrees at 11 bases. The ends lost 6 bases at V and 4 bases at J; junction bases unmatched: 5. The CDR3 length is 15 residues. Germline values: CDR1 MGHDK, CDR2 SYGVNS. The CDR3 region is CASSGGLAAYNEQFF. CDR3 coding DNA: TGTGCCAGCAGCGGGGGACTAGCGGCTTACAATGAGCAGTTCTTC.

The CDR3: CASGGREASNQPQHF. Here the CDR3 DNA reads TGTGCCAGCGGGGGGCGGGAGGCGAGCAATCAGCCCCAGCATTTT. The rearrangement uses TRBV6-5 and TRBJ1-5; weak D call: TRBD1 (6 bases). The CDR3 runs to 15 residues. Trimming stripped 8 bases from V and 1 base from J, with 15 bases between. Per germline, CDR1 MNHEY and CDR2 SVGAGI.

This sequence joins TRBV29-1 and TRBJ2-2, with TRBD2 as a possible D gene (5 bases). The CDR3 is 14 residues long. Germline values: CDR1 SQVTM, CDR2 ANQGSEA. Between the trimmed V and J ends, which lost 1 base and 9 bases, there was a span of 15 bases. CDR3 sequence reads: CSVEGSSPLRELFF. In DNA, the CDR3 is TGCAGCGTTGAAGGGTCTAGCCCCCTCCGGGAGCTGTTTTTT.

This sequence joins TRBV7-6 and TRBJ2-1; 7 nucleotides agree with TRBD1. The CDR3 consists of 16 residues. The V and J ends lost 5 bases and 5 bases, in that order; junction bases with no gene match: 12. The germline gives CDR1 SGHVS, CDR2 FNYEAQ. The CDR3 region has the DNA TGTGCCAGCAGCGAAAGACCGGGACAGTCTCACAATGAGCAGTTCTTC. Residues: CASSERPGQSHNEQFF.

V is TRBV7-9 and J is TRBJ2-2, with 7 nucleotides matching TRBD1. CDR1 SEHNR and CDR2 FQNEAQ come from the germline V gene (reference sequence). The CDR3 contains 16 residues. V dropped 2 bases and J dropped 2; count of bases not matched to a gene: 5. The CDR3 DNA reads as TGTGCCAGCAGCTTATTTGCAGGGGGAAACACCGGGGAGCTGTTTTTT. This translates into CASSLFAGGNTGELFF.

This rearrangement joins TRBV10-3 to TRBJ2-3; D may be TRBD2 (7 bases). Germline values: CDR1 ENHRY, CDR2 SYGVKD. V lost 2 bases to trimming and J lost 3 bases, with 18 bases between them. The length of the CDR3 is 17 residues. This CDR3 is CAISETRGGWKTDTQYF. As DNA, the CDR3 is TGTGCCATCAGTGAGACGAGGGGGGGGTGGAAAACAGATACGCAGTATTTT.

In DNA, the CDR3 is TGTGCCAGCAGTCGGCCGGGACAGTCCTACGAGCAGTACTTC. As protein: CASSRPGQSYEQYF. The rearrangement joins TRBV28 to TRBJ2-7, with TRBD1 matching over 7 bases. Trimming cost V 5 bases and J 1 base; bases outside gene matches: 5. The CDR3 runs to 14 residues. CDR1 is MDHEN and CDR2 is SYDVKM in the germline V gene.

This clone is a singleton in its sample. CDR3 sequence reads: CASSRLAGYNEQFF. DNA for the CDR3: TGTGCCAGCAGTAGACTAGCGGGCTACAATGAGCAGTTCTTC. The chain combines TRBV6-5 with TRBJ2-1; 10 bases match TRBD2. The germline V gene encodes CDR1 MNHEY and CDR2 SVGAGI. The CDR3 contains 14 residues. The J segment lost 3 bases and the V segment lost 5 bases, leaving 1 base of the junction unmatched.

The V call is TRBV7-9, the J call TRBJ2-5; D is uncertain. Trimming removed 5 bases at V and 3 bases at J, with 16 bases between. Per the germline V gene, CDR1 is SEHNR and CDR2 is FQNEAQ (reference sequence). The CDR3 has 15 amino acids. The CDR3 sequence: CASSLEQRRKETQYF. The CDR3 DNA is TGTGCCAGCAGCCTCGAACAGCGAAGAAAAGAGACCCAGTACTTC.

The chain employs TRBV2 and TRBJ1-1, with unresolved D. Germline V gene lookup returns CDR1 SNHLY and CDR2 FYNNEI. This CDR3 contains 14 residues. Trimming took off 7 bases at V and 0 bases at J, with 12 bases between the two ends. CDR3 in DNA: TGTGCCAGCACCGAGGAGTTCATGAACACTGAAGCTTTCTTT. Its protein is CASTEEFMNTEAFF.

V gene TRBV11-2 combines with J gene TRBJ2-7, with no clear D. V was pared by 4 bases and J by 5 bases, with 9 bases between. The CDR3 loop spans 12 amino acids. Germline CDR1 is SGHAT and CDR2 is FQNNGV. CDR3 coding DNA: TGTGCCAGCAGCTCCCTCTTCAACGAGCAGTACTTC. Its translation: CASSSLFNEQYF. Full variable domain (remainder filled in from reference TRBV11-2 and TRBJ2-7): EAGVAQSPRYKIIEKRQSVAFWCNPISGHATLYWYQQILGQGPKLLIQFQNNGVVDDSQLPKDRFSAERLKGVDSTLKIQPAKLEDSAVYLCASSSLFNEQYFGPGTRLTVT.

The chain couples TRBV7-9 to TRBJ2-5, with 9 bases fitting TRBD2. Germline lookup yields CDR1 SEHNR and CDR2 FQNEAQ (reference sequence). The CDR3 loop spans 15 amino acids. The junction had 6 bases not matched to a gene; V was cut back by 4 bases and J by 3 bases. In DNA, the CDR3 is TGTGCCAGCAGCTCTCTAGCGGGGAAAAAAGAGACCCAGTACTTC. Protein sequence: CASSSLAGKKETQYF.

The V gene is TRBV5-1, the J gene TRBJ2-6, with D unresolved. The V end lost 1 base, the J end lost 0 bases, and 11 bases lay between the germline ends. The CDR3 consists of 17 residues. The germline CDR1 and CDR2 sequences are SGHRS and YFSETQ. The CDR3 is CASSLNSFRSGANVLTF. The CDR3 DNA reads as TGCGCCAGCAGCTTGAACAGCTTTCGCTCTGGGGCCAACGTCCTGACTTTC. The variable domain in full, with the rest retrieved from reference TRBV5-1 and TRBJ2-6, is KAGVTQTPRYLIKTRGQQVTLSCSPISGHRSVSWYQQTPGQGLQFLFEYFSETQRNKGNFPGRFSGRQFSNSRSEMNVSTLELGDSALYLCASSLNSFRSGANVLTFGAGSRLTVL.

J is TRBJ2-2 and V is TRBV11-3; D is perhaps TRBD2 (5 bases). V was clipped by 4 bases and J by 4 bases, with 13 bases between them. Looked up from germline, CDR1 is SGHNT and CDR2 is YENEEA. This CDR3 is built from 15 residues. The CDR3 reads CASSSYLGSTGELFF. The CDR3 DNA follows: TGTGCCAGCAGCTCCTATCTAGGGAGCACCGGGGAGCTGTTTTTT.

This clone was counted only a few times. CDR3 residues: CAISVDGASSYEQYF. Written as DNA, the CDR3 is TGTGCCATCAGTGTCGACGGGGCGAGCTCCTACGAGCAGTACTTC. The chain employs TRBV10-3 and TRBJ2-7; D possibly uses TRBD1 or TRBD2 (5 bases each). This CDR3 is built from 15 residues. From germline, CDR1 is ENHRY and CDR2 SYGVKD. V gave up 4 bases and J gave up 0 bases, with 13 bases separating them.